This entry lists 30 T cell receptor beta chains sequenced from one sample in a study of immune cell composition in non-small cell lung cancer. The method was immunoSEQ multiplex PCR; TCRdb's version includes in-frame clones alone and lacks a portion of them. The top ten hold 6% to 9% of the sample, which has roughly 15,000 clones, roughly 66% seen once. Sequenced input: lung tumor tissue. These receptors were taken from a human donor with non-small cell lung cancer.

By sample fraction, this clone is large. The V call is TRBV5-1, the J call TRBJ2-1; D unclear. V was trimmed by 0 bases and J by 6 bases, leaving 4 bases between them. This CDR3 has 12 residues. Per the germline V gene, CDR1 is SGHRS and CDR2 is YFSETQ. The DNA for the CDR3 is TGCGCCAGCAGCTTGGCAGGCAATGAGCAGTTCTTC. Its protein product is CASSLAGNEQFF.

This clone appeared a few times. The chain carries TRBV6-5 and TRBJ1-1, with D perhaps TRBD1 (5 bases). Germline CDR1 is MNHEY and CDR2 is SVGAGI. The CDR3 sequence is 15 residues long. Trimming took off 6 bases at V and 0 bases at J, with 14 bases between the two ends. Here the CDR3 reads CASRTDSPMNTEAFF. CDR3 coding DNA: TGTGCCAGCAGAACAGACAGCCCCATGAACACTGAAGCTTTCTTT.

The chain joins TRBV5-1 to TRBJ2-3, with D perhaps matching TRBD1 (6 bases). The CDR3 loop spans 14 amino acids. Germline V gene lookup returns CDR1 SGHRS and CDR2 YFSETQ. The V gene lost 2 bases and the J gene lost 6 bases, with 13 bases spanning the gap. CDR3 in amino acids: CASSLEAGEDTQYF. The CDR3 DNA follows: TGCGCCAGCAGCTTAGAGGCAGGGGAGGATACGCAGTATTTT.

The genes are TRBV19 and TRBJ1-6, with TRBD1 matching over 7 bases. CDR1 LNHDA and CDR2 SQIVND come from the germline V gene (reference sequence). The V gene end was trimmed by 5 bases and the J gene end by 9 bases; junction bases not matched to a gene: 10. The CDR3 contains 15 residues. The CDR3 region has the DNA TGTGCCAGTAGTGCCTTAAGGGGGCTCTCTTCACCCCTCCACTTT. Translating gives CASSALRGLSSPLHF.

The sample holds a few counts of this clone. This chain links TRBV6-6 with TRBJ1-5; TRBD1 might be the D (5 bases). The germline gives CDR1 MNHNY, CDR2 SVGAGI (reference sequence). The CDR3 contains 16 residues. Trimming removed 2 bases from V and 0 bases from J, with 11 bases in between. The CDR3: CASSYMGGTSNQPQHF. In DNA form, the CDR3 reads TGTGCCAGCAGTTACATGGGGGGTACTAGCAATCAGCCCCAGCATTTT.

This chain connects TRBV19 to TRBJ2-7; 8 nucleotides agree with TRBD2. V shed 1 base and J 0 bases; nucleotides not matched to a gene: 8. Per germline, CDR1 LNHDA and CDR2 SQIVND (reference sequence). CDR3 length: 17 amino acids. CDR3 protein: CASSIVRGGSSSYEQYF. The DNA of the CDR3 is TGTGCCAGTAGTATAGTTCGGGGGGGCTCCAGCTCCTACGAGCAGTACTTC. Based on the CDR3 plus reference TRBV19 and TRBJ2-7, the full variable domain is DGGITQSPKYLFRKEGQNVTLSCEQNLNHDAMYWYRQDPGQGLRLIYYSQIVNDFQKGDIAEGYSVSREKKESFPLTVTSAQKNPTAFYLCASSIVRGGSSSYEQYFGPGTRLTVT.

The CDR3 DNA sequence: TGTGCCAGCAGTGACCCGAGGACAGGGAAAAATTATGGCTACACCTTC. This encodes CASSDPRTGKNYGYTF. The chain joins TRBV25-1 to TRBJ1-2; TRBD1 matches at 8 bases. This CDR3 region has 16 residues. Trimming at V came to 3 bases and at J to 5 bases, leaving 11 bases not matched to a gene. Per germline, CDR1 MGHDK and CDR2 SYGVNS.

The DNA for the CDR3 is TGTGCCAGCAGCCAAGAGGTCTACCGGGGGGGTGTAGATACGCAGTATTTT. It yields the protein CASSQEVYRGGVDTQYF. This sequence joins TRBV4-2 and TRBJ2-3, with 8 bases that match TRBD2. The CDR3 spans 17 residues. Germline loops: CDR1 LGHNA, CDR2 YNFKEQ. Trimming at V came to 0 bases and at J to 5 bases, leaving 10 bases not matched to a gene.

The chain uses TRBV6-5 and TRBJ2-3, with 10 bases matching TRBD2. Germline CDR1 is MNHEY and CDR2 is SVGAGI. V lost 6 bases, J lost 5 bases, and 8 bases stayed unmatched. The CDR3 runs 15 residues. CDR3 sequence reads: CASRRVLAGVDTQYF. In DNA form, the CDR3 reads TGTGCCAGCAGACGGGTTCTAGCGGGGGTAGATACGCAGTATTTT.

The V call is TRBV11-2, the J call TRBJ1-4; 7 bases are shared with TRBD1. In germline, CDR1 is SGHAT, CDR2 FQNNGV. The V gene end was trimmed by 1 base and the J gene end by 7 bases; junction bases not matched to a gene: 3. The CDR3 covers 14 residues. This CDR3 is CASSLGQGSEKLFF. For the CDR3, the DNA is TGTGCCAGCAGCTTAGGACAGGGAAGTGAAAAACTGTTTTTT.

DNA of the CDR3: TGCGCCAGCAGCGAAGGGGGCGGGTCGAAGATGGCTTTCTTT. Translation gives CASSEGGGSKMAFF. The rearrangement uses TRBV5-1 and TRBJ1-1; TRBD1 agrees at 7 bases. The CDR3 sequence is 14 residues long. Per germline, CDR1 SGHRS and CDR2 YFSETQ. Germline trimming cut 4 bases from V and 11 bases from J; bases unmatched to any gene: 14. The full variable domain, in which reference TRBV5-1 and TRBJ1-1 provide the parts outside the CDR3, is KAGVTQTPRYLIKTRGQQVTLSCSPISGHRSVSWYQQTPGQGLQFLFEYFSETQRNKGNFPGRFSGRQFSNSRSEMNVSTLELGDSALYLCASSEGGGSKMAFFGQGTRLTVV.

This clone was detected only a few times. CDR3 in amino acids: CASSQGLAERQYF. The CDR3 DNA reads as TGTGCCAGCAGCCAGGGACTCGCAGAAAGGCAGTACTTC. The chain carries TRBV14 and TRBJ2-7; tentatively, D is TRBD2 (6 bases). V lost 3 bases and J lost 9, with 15 bases in between. This CDR3 contains 13 residues. Per the germline V gene, CDR1 is SGHDN and CDR2 is FVKESK.

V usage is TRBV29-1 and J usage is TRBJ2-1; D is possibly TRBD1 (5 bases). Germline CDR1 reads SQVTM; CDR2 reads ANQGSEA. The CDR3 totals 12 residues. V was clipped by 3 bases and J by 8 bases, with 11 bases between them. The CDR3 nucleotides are TGCAGCGTTGACAGGGTTATGGATGAGCAGTTCTTC. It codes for CSVDRVMDEQFF.

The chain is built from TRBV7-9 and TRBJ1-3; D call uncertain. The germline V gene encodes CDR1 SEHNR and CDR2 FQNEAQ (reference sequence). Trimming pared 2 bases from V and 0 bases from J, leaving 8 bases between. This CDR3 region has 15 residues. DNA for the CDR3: TGTGCCAGCAGCTTAAGGAGCAGCTCTGGAAACACCATATATTTT. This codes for CASSLRSSSGNTIYF. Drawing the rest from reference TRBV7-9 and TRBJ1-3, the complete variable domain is DTGVSQNPRHKITKRGQNVTFRCDPISEHNRLYWYRQTLGQGPEFLTYFQNEAQLEKSRLLSDRFSAERPKGSFSTLEIQRTEQGDSAMYLCASSLRSSSGNTIYFGEGSWLTVV.

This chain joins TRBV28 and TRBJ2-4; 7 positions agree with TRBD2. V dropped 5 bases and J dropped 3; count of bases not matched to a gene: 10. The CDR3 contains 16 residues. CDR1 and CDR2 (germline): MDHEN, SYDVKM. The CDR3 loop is CASSPSLGGGKNIQYF. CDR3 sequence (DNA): TGTGCCAGCAGTCCCTCCCTCGGCGGGGGCAAAAACATTCAGTACTTC.

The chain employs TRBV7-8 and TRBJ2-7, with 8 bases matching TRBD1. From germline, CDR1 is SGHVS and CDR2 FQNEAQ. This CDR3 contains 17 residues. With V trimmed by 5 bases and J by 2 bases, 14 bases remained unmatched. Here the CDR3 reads CASSARSSQGAPYEQYF. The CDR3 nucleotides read TGTGCCAGCAGCGCCCGTAGTAGTCAGGGGGCCCCCTACGAGCAGTACTTC.

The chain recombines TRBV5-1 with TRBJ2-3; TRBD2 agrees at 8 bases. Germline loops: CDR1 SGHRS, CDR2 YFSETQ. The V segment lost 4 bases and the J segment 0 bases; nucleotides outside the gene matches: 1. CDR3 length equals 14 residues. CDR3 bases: TGCGCCAGCAGCCCGGGGGGGAGCACAGATACGCAGTATTTT. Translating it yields CASSPGGSTDTQYF. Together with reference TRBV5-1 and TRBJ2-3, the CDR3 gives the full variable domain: KAGVTQTPRYLIKTRGQQVTLSCSPISGHRSVSWYQQTPGQGLQFLFEYFSETQRNKGNFPGRFSGRQFSNSRSEMNVSTLELGDSALYLCASSPGGSTDTQYFGPGTRLTVL.

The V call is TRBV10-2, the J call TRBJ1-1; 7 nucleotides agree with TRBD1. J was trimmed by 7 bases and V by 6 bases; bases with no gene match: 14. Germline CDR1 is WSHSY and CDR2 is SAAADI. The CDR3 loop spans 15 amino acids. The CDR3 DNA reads TGCGCCAGCAGCAGATCCGGGACAGAGCGAATTGAAGCTTTCTTT. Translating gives CASSRSGTERIEAFF.

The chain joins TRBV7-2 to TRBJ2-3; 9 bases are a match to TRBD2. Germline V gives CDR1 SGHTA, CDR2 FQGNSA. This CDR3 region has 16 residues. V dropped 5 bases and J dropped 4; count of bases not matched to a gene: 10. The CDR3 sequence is CASSREAGGVADTQYF. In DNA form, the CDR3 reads TGTGCCAGCAGCCGCGAGGCGGGGGGGGTAGCAGATACGCAGTATTTT.

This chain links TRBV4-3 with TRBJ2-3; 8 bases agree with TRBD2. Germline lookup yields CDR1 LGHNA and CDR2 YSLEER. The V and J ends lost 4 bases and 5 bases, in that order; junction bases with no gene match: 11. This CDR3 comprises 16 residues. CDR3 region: CASSRSGGVFGDTQYF. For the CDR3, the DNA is TGCGCCAGCAGCCGCTCGGGGGGGGTTTTTGGAGATACGCAGTATTTT.

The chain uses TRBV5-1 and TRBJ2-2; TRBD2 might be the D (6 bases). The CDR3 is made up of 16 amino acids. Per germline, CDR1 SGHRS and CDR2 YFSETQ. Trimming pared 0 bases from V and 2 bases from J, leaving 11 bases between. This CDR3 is CASSLATGLNTGELFF. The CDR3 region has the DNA TGCGCCAGCAGCTTGGCCACGGGACTCAACACCGGGGAGCTGTTTTTT.

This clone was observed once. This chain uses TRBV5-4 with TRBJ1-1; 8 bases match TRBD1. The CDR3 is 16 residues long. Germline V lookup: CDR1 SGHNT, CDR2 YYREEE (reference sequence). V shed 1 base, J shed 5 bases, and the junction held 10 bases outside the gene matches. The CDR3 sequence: CASSLFNRGWGTEAFF. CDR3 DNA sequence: TGTGCCAGCAGCTTGTTTAACAGGGGGTGGGGGACTGAAGCTTTCTTT.

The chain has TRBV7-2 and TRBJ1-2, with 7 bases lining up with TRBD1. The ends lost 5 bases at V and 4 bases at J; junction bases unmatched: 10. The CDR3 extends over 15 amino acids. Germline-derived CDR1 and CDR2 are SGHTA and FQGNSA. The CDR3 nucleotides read TGTGCCAGCAGCCTTTTAGGGGGCCGGAGCTATGGCTACACCTTC. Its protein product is CASSLLGGRSYGYTF. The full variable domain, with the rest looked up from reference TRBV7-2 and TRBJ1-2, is GAGVSQSPSNKVTEKGKDVELRCDPISGHTALYWYRQSLGQGLEFLIYFQGNSAPDKSGLPSDRFSAERTGGSVSTLTIQRTQQEDSAVYLCASSLLGGRSYGYTFGSGTRLTVV.

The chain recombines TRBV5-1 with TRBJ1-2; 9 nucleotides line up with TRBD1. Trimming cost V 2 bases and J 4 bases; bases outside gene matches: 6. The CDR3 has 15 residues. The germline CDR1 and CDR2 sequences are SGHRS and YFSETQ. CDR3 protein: CASSFTGGSGYGYTF. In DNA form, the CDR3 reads TGCGCCAGCAGCTTCACAGGGGGCTCCGGCTATGGCTACACCTTC.

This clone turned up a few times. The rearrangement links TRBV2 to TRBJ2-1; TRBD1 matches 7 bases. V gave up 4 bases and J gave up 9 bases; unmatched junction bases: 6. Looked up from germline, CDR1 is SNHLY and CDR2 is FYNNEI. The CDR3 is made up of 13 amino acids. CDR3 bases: TGTGCCAGCAGTGTCAACAGGGGCGCTGAGCAGTTCTTC. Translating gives CASSVNRGAEQFF.

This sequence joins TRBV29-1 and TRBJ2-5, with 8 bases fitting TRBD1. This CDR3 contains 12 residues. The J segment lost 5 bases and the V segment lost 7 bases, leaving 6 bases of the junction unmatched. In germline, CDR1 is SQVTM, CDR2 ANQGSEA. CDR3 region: CSELTGAETQYF. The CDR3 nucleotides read TGCAGCGAGCTGACAGGGGCGGAGACCCAGTACTTC.

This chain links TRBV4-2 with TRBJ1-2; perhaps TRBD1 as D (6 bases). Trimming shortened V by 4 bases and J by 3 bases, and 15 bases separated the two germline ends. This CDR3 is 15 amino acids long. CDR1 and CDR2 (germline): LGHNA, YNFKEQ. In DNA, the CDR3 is TGTGCCAGCAGCCCACAGGGCAGGGGACACTATGGCTACACCTTC. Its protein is CASSPQGRGHYGYTF.

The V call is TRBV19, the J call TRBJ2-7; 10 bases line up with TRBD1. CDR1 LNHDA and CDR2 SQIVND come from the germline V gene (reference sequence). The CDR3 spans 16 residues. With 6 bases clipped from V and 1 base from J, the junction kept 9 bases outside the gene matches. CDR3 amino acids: CASSLISGQGSYEQYF. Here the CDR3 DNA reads TGTGCCAGTAGCCTAATCTCGGGACAGGGGTCCTACGAGCAGTACTTC.

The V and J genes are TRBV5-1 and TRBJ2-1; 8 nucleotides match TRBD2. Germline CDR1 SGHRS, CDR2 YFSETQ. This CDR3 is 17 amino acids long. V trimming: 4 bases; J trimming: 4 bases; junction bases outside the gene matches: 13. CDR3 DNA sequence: TGCGCCAGCAGCGCTACCCTTCTAGCGGGTTCTTACAATGAGCAGTTCTTC. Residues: CASSATLLAGSYNEQFF.

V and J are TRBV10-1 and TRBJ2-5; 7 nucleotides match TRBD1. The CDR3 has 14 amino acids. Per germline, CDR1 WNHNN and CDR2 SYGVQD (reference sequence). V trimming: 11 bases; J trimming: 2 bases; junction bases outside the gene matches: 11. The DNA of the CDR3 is TGCGCCTGGACACAGGGGTACCTACAAGAGACCCAGTACTTC. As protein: CAWTQGYLQETQYF.